The T cell receptor beta chain described here comes from a study of shared clonotypes between healthy human individuals. After removal of 1 base from V and 5 bases from J, the junction contained 1 base not matched to a gene. The germline V gene has CDR1 SGHNT and CDR2 YYREEE (reference sequence). The CDR3 spans 14 residues. Sequencing used immunoSEQ multiplex PCR; TCRdb keeps in-frame clones, though not all of them. This table has about a million clones, 65% to 80% appearing once. This receptor was taken from a young man in good health. Sequenced material: memory CD4+ T cells sorted from blood. Subset denoted: CD45RA-negative fraction. V usage is TRBV5-4 and J usage is TRBJ2-1; 9 positions match TRBD1. CDR3 DNA sequence: TGTGCCAGCAGCTTGCGACAGGGGGACAATGAGCAGTTCTTC. Encoded protein: CASSLRQGDNEQFF.